A single sample is the source of the 30 T cell receptor beta chains below, sequenced in a study of human T cells and chemical hapten exposure. TCRdb recomputed calls from the RACE reads with MiXCR, one row per CDR3 protein. The sample lists 75,000 to 100,000 distinct CDR3 sequences; about 12% were seen once. Specified time point: patch test 1, 2 weeks after DPC sensitization. The treatment denotes: therapeutic diphenylcyclopropenone sensitization with weekly scalp DPC. The input for sequencing was whole blood, taken in connection with sensitization to the hapten diphenylcyclopropenone (DPC). These receptor sequences come from a woman aged 55-69 years with alopecia areata. Some clones in this sample may be carry-over from other donors' samples.

This clonotype was seen many times. This sequence joins TRBV20-1 and TRBJ2-5; D gene ambiguous. The CDR3 sequence is 12 residues long. CDR1 is DFQATT and CDR2 is SNEGSKA in the germline V gene (reference sequence). V was clipped by 3 bases and J by 0 bases, with 5 bases between them. CDR3 in DNA: TGCAGTGCTAGCACAGACCAAGAGACCCAGTACTTC. This translates into CSASTDQETQYF.

This clonotype was observed many times. The genes are TRBV4-2 and TRBJ2-7, with a tentative D call TRBD1 (7 bases). V shed 0 bases and J shed 3 bases, with 12 bases lying between them. Germline values: CDR1 LGHNA, CDR2 YNFKEQ. CDR3 size: 15 residues. The CDR3 sequence is CASSQDAGQNYEQYF. In DNA form, the CDR3 reads TGTGCCAGCAGCCAAGATGCGGGACAGAACTACGAGCAGTACTTC.

The V call is TRBV29-1, the J call TRBJ2-2; no reliable D call. This CDR3 has 14 residues. V was clipped by 4 bases and J by 7 bases, with 16 bases between them. In germline, CDR1 is SQVTM, CDR2 ANQGSEA. The CDR3, as DNA: TGCAGCGTTGCCCCTGGGCCTTGGAGCGGGGAGCTGTTTTTT. This codes for CSVAPGPWSGELFF.

This clonotype occurred a few times. The CDR3 DNA is TGTGCCAGTAGTTTCCAATCCGGGACTAGCGGCACAGATACGCAGTATTTT. This translates into CASSFQSGTSGTDTQYF. The chain couples TRBV19 to TRBJ2-3; the match to TRBD2 covers 10 bases. The germline V gene has CDR1 LNHDA and CDR2 SQIVND (reference sequence). The CDR3 length is 17 residues. Trimming cost V 5 bases and J 1 base; bases outside gene matches: 9.

Only a few counts were recorded for this clonotype. V and J are TRBV6-2 or TRBV6-3 and TRBJ2-7; D is unresolved. CDR3 length: 12 residues. Per germline, CDR1 MNHEY and CDR2 SVGEGT. With 2 bases removed from V and 3 bases from J, the gap between germline ends came to 5 bases. CDR3 region: CASSYPVYEQYF. The CDR3 nucleotides read TGTGCCAGCAGTTACCCAGTCTACGAGCAGTACTTC.

The table lists this clonotype with a few counts. The rearrangement links TRBV20-1 to TRBJ2-3, with D tentatively TRBD2 (5 bases). CDR1 DFQATT and CDR2 SNEGSKA come from the germline V gene (reference sequence). V was clipped by 6 bases and J by 5 bases, with 12 bases between them. The CDR3 runs 12 residues. CDR3: CSAIGRGDTQYF. Written as DNA, the CDR3 is TGCAGTGCCATTGGACGGGGAGATACGCAGTATTTT.

Only a few counts were recorded for this clonotype. The V gene is TRBV6-5, the J gene TRBJ1-2; possible D gene TRBD1, 6 bases. Trimming removed 10 bases from V and 6 bases from J, with 9 bases in between. The V gene's germline CDR1 is MNHEY and CDR2 SVGAGI. The CDR3 is 10 amino acids. For the CDR3, the DNA is TGTGCCACGAGGGGGAATGGCTACACCTTC. Its translation is CATRGNGYTF.

This clonotype appeared a few times. V gene TRBV7-6 combines with J gene TRBJ2-3; possibly TRBD2 for D (5 bases). This CDR3 region has 17 residues. Deletions cut 5 bases from V and 4 bases from J, with 22 bases between. Germline CDR1 reads SGHVS; CDR2 reads FNYEAQ. CDR3 loop: CASSHTRTAAGADTQYF. DNA of the CDR3: TGTGCCAGCAGCCATACTCGGACTGCCGCTGGGGCAGATACGCAGTATTTT.

This clonotype was picked up a small number of times. The chain joins TRBV18 to TRBJ1-1; no firm D call. There are 12 residues in the CDR3. Trimming left V 5 bases short and J 3 bases short, with 7 bases between. Germline CDR1 and CDR2: KGHSH and LQKENI. Written as DNA, the CDR3 is TGTGCCAGCTCAAAGGGTGACACTGAAGCTTTCTTT. Protein sequence: CASSKGDTEAFF.

The chain uses TRBV20-1 and TRBJ1-4; possibly TRBD1 for D (5 bases). V shed 5 bases and J shed 11 bases, with 18 bases lying between them. The CDR3 covers 13 residues. CDR1 and CDR2 from the germline V gene are DFQATT and SNEGSKA (reference sequence). CDR3 sequence reads: CSAWDGPEWKLFF. In DNA, the CDR3 is TGCAGTGCTTGGGACGGACCTGAATGGAAACTGTTTTTT.

This CDR3 is CASSQAGTLQETQYF. In DNA form, the CDR3 reads TGTGCCAGCAGCCAGGCGGGCACCCTCCAAGAGACCCAGTACTTC. V gene TRBV3-1 combines with J gene TRBJ2-5, with D possibly being TRBD2 (5 bases). Deletions cut 3 bases from V and 1 base from J, with 12 bases between. This CDR3 has 15 residues. Germline-derived CDR1 and CDR2 are LGHDT and YNNKEL (reference sequence).

This clonotype was detected many times. The V and J genes are TRBV20-1 and TRBJ2-3; TRBD1 matches 7 bases. Germline V gives CDR1 DFQATT, CDR2 SNEGSKA (reference sequence). The CDR3 has 14 residues. V trimming: 5 bases; J trimming: 7 bases; junction bases outside the gene matches: 12. The CDR3 DNA reads as TGCAGTGCTGGAGGACAGGACGCACGATATACGCAGTATTTT. It codes for CSAGGQDARYTQYF.

This clonotype was detected a few times. The V call is TRBV19, the J call TRBJ2-1; 8 bases fit TRBD2. The length of the CDR3 is 14 residues. The germline CDR1 and CDR2 sequences are LNHDA and SQIVND (reference sequence). V was clipped by 7 bases and J by 9 bases; unmatched bases: 11. CDR3 sequence reads: CASTSGGGPAEQFF. The CDR3 DNA follows: TGTGCCAGTACCTCCGGGGGGGGCCCGGCTGAGCAGTTCTTC. Full variable domain (remainder filled in from reference TRBV19 and TRBJ2-1): DGGITQSPKYLFRKEGQNVTLSCEQNLNHDAMYWYRQDPGQGLRLIYYSQIVNDFQKGDIAEGYSVSREKKESFPLTVTSAQKNPTAFYLCASTSGGGPAEQFFGPGTRLTVL.

V gene TRBV9 combines with J gene TRBJ2-1; D uncertain. The V end lost 4 bases, the J end lost 2 bases, and 10 bases lay between the germline ends. The CDR3 consists of 14 residues. The V gene's germline CDR1 is SGDLS and CDR2 YYNGEE. The CDR3 here is CASSLQTAYNEQFF. The DNA for the CDR3 is TGTGCCAGCAGCCTCCAGACGGCCTACAATGAGCAGTTCTTC.

This clonotype was observed a few times. The CDR3 is CASNKLYRNRGRGNTEAFF. DNA of the CDR3: TGTGCCAGCAACAAACTCTACCGGAACAGGGGTCGAGGGAACACTGAAGCTTTCTTT. The chain is built from TRBV6-1 and TRBJ1-1; TRBD1 matches 7 bases. Unmatched junction bases numbered 21, after V lost 7 bases and J lost 1 base. This CDR3 comprises 19 residues. Germline-derived CDR1 and CDR2 are MNHNS and SASEGT.

This clonotype was counted many times. The V gene is TRBV20-1, the J gene TRBJ2-1, with 16 bases matching TRBD2. The CDR3 runs to 15 residues. With V trimmed by 6 bases and J by 4 bases, 3 bases remained unmatched. Germline V CDR1 and CDR2: DFQATT, SNEGSKA (reference sequence). CDR3 DNA sequence: TGCAGTGCCGAGGGACTAGCGGGGGGGTACAATGAGCAGTTCTTC. Translation gives CSAEGLAGGYNEQFF.

This clonotype was seen at least ten times. This sequence joins TRBV29-1 and TRBJ1-2; the D is unclear. Germline CDR1 and CDR2: SQVTM and ANQGSEA. The V gene lost 3 bases and the J gene lost 8 bases, with 10 bases spanning the gap. The CDR3 extends over 11 amino acids. CDR3 in amino acids: CSVDDVRGYTF. CDR3 sequence (DNA): TGCAGCGTTGATGATGTTCGAGGCTACACCTTC.

This clonotype was picked up a small number of times. The V and J genes are TRBV3-1 and TRBJ1-1, with 12 bases lining up with TRBD1. Germline values: CDR1 LGHDT, CDR2 YNNKEL (reference sequence). This CDR3 has 16 amino acids. Trimming took 2 bases from V and 3 from J; bases not matched to a gene: 4. The CDR3 coding sequence is TGTGCCAGCAGCCAATACGGGACAGGGGGCTACACTGAAGCTTTCTTT. This encodes CASSQYGTGGYTEAFF.

The rearrangement joins TRBV5-1 to TRBJ1-3; D gene uncertain. Germline values: CDR1 SGHRS, CDR2 YFSETQ. The CDR3 is 17 residues long. Trimming removed 0 bases from V and 2 bases from J, with 15 bases in between. CDR3 residues: CASSLASPGRPGNTIYF. As DNA, the CDR3 is TGCGCCAGCAGCTTGGCCTCCCCAGGAAGGCCTGGAAACACCATATATTTT.

This clonotype has a count of ten or more. The chain carries TRBV27 and TRBJ2-5; tentatively, D is TRBD1 or TRBD2 (6 bases each). V was clipped by 3 bases and J by 2 bases, with 13 bases between them. This CDR3 region has 15 residues. The V gene's germline CDR1 is MNHEY and CDR2 SMNVEV (reference sequence). The CDR3 spells CASSFSGAGQETQYF. CDR3 DNA sequence: TGTGCCAGCAGTTTTTCGGGGGCCGGTCAAGAGACCCAGTACTTC.

In its sample, this clonotype was seen many times. The genes are TRBV7-2 and TRBJ2-3; D call uncertain. The CDR3 runs 15 residues. The germline V gene has CDR1 SGHTA and CDR2 FQGNSA. V lost 0 bases to trimming and J lost 2 bases, with 9 bases between them. For the CDR3, the DNA is TGTGCCAGCAGCTTAGCTTTTCGGAACACAGATACGCAGTATTTT. This translates into CASSLAFRNTDTQYF.

The sample holds many counts of this clonotype. The V call is TRBV9, the J call TRBJ1-2, with D unresolved. The V end lost 0 bases, the J end lost 8 bases, and 8 bases lay between the germline ends. Germline V CDR1 and CDR2: SGDLS, YYNGEE. The CDR3 consists of 12 residues. This chain's CDR3 is CASSVGVRGYTF. The CDR3 DNA reads TGTGCCAGCAGCGTAGGTGTGCGGGGCTACACCTTC.

This chain joins TRBV11-2 and TRBJ1-5, with 9 positions matching TRBD1. CDR3 size: 17 residues. V was clipped by 4 bases and J by 6 bases; unmatched bases: 13. CDR1 and CDR2 (germline): SGHAT, FQNNGV. The CDR3 region is CASSSQGARVLGQPQHF. For the CDR3, the DNA is TGTGCCAGCAGCTCACAGGGGGCGAGGGTTCTTGGTCAGCCCCAGCATTTT.

In its sample, this clonotype was seen a few times. The rearrangement uses TRBV10-2 and TRBJ1-1, with 7 bases matching TRBD1. The CDR3 spans 17 residues. CDR1 and CDR2 (germline): WSHSY, SAAADI. V was clipped by 1 base and J by 7 bases; unmatched bases: 15. The CDR3 spells CASSEFGEGDSGHEAFF. Here the CDR3 DNA reads TGCGCCAGCAGTGAGTTCGGGGAAGGGGACAGTGGACATGAAGCTTTCTTT.

This clonotype was picked up many times. V gene TRBV20-1 combines with J gene TRBJ2-3, with D uncertain. Trimming pared 5 bases from V and 6 bases from J, leaving 18 bases between. The CDR3 loop spans 14 amino acids. CDR1 is DFQATT and CDR2 is SNEGSKA in the germline V gene (reference sequence). DNA for the CDR3: TGCAGTGCTCTGGTCCGGCGACATGGGGATACGCAGTATTTT. It translates to CSALVRRHGDTQYF.

CDR3 region: CSATDSSANYGYTF. CDR3 nucleotide sequence: TGCAGCGCTACGGACAGTTCGGCTAACTATGGCTACACCTTC. V usage is TRBV29-1 and J usage is TRBJ1-2, with D possibly TRBD1 on 6 matching bases. The CDR3 sequence is 14 residues long. V lost 7 bases and J lost 0, with 15 bases in between. Germline V gene data show CDR1 as SQVTM and CDR2 as ANQGSEA.

This clonotype has a handful of counts. The chain links TRBV20-1 to TRBJ2-3; 8 bases line up with TRBD1. Germline assignment: CDR1 DFQATT and CDR2 SNEGSKA (reference sequence). This CDR3 comprises 16 residues. Germline trimming cut 0 bases from V and 3 bases from J; bases unmatched to any gene: 8. The CDR3 loop reads CSARDQGAPYTDTQYF. Written as DNA, the CDR3 is TGCAGTGCTAGAGACCAGGGGGCCCCGTATACAGATACGCAGTATTTT.

This clonotype was seen many times. The genes are TRBV6-6 and TRBJ1-4, with 7 bases that match TRBD1. The junction had 8 bases not matched to a gene; V was cut back by 8 bases and J by 5 bases. From germline, CDR1 is MNHNY and CDR2 SVGAGI (reference sequence). The CDR3 has 14 residues. CDR3 protein: CASRLDRENEKLFF. The CDR3 bases are TGTGCCAGCCGCCTAGACAGGGAAAATGAAAAACTGTTTTTT.

The table lists this clonotype with many counts. The chain couples TRBV2 to TRBJ1-5; 7 nucleotides align to TRBD1. Germline CDR1 reads SNHLY; CDR2 reads FYNNEI. This CDR3 contains 13 residues. Losses at the gene ends were 7 bases for V and 6 bases for J; bases not matched to a gene: 6. The CDR3, as DNA: TGTGCCAGCATGACAGGGTTAGGTCAGCCCCAGCATTTT. It encodes CASMTGLGQPQHF.

This rearrangement joins TRBV3-2 to TRBJ1-4; the table calls TRBD1, which could not be checked here. TRBV3-2 is a pseudogene locus. There are 17 residues in the CDR3. Here the CDR3 DNA reads TGTGCCAGCAGCCAAGATCGGGCGCAGGGACGAGGGGAAAAACTGTTTTTT. Translating gives CASSQDRAQGRGEKLFF.